These T cell receptor beta chains were read from a single sample in a study of shared clonotypes between healthy human individuals. Profiled with immunoSEQ multiplex PCR; TCRdb holds only in-frame clones, not every one. The repertoire holds a few million clones, with approximately 90% as singletons. Material: naive CD4+ T cells sorted from blood. The receptors here all came from a man aged 18 to 30 in good health. The CDR3 runs from the conserved cysteine through the conserved F or W. The order of the fields is V gene, J gene, D gene, clone size, CDR3 protein, CDR3 DNA. A D gene is named only where the DNA matches it firmly. Where a row states a size, it is once, few, many or the class of an expanded clone; other rows omit it.

V: TRBV7-3
J: TRBJ2-3
D: TRBD2
size: -
CDR3: CASSPTAGVTDTQYF
DNA: TGTGCCAGCAGCCCCACAGCGGGGGTCACAGATACGCAGTATTTT

V: TRBV10-2
J: TRBJ2-7
D: TRBD1
size: -
CDR3: CASNKGASYEQYF
DNA: TGCGCCAGCAATAAGGGGGCTAGCTACGAGCAGTACTTC

V: TRBV7-3
J: TRBJ2-2
D: TRBD2
size: -
CDR3: CASSLGGGTNTGELFF
DNA: TGTGCCAGCAGTCTTGGGGGAGGGACTAACACCGGGGAGCTGTTTTTT

V: TRBV5-1
J: TRBJ2-1
D: TRBD2
size: -
CDR3: CASSLRASGYNEQFF
DNA: TGCGCCAGCAGCTTGCGGGCTAGCGGCTACAATGAGCAGTTCTTC

V: TRBV6-5
J: TRBJ1-3
D: -
size: -
CDR3: CASSYVGPRGNTIYF
DNA: TGTGCCAGCAGCTATGTCGGGCCTAGGGGAAACACCATATATTTT

V: TRBV28
J: TRBJ1-5
D: -
size: -
CDR3: CASSLSGYGNQPQHF
DNA: TGTGCCAGCAGTTTATCCGGGTACGGCAATCAGCCCCAGCATTTT

V: TRBV10-3
J: TRBJ2-2
D: -
size: -
CDR3: CAISASGADTGELFF
DNA: TGTGCCATCAGTGCCTCAGGGGCCGACACCGGGGAGCTGTTTTTT

V: TRBV7-9
J: TRBJ2-5
D: TRBD2
size: -
CDR3: CASSLDGGGAETQYF
DNA: TGTGCCAGCAGCTTAGATGGCGGGGGGGCAGAGACCCAGTACTTC

V: TRBV5-4
J: TRBJ2-7
D: -
size: once
CDR3: CASSLSQRSGEQYF
DNA: TGTGCCAGCAGCTTAAGCCAGCGGTCGGGGGAGCAGTACTTC

V: TRBV4-3
J: TRBJ2-7
D: TRBD1
size: -
CDR3: CASSPERQGPIYEQYF
DNA: TGCGCCAGCAGCCCAGAGAGACAGGGGCCCATCTACGAGCAGTACTTC

V: TRBV5-1
J: TRBJ1-4
D: -
size: -
CDR3: CASSRTPVATNEKLFF
DNA: TGCGCCAGCAGCAGGACCCCGGTTGCAACTAATGAAAAACTGTTTTTT

V: TRBV11-2
J: TRBJ2-1
D: -
size: -
CDR3: CASSQTSNEQFF
DNA: TGTGCCAGCAGCCAGACATCCAATGAGCAGTTCTTC

V: TRBV5-4
J: TRBJ2-5
D: TRBD2
size: -
CDR3: CASSFPSGGSETQYF
DNA: TGTGCCAGCAGCTTTCCCAGCGGGGGGTCGGAGACCCAGTACTTC

V: TRBV5-6
J: TRBJ1-3
D: -
size: -
CDR3: CASSRRQASSGNTIYF
DNA: TGTGCCAGCAGCCGCCGACAGGCTTCCTCTGGAAACACCATATATTTT

V: TRBV11-3
J: TRBJ2-5
D: TRBD2
size: -
CDR3: CASSLWGGTQYF
DNA: TGTGCCAGCAGCTTATGGGGGGGGACCCAGTACTTC

V: TRBV5-6
J: TRBJ2-7
D: -
size: -
CDR3: CASSKQGYEQYF
DNA: TGTGCCAGCAGCAAACAGGGTTACGAGCAGTACTTC

V: TRBV10-1
J: TRBJ2-2
D: -
size: -
CDR3: CASSDGPTGELFF
DNA: TGCGCCAGCAGTGATGGCCCCACCGGGGAGCTGTTTTTT

V: TRBV19
J: TRBJ1-6
D: -
size: once
CDR3: CASSIESSYNSPLHF
DNA: TGTGCCAGTAGTATTGAGAGCTCCTATAATTCACCCCTCCACTTT

V: TRBV14
J: TRBJ1-6
D: -
size: -
CDR3: CASSQDANSPLHF
DNA: TGTGCCAGCAGCCAAGACGCGAATTCACCCCTCCACTTT

V: TRBV18
J: TRBJ1-6
D: -
size: -
CDR3: CASSSRALNSPLHF
DNA: TGTGCCAGCTCAAGCCGGGCCCTTAATTCACCCCTCCACTTT

V: TRBV6-5
J: TRBJ2-7
D: TRBD2
size: -
CDR3: CAAGRGGASYEQYF
DNA: TGTGCCGCCGGCCGGGGGGGGGCATCCTACGAGCAGTACTTC

V: TRBV11-1
J: TRBJ2-7
D: -
size: -
CDR3: CASSLGWGSYEQYF
DNA: TGTGCCAGCAGCTTAGGATGGGGTTCCTACGAGCAGTACTTC

V: TRBV18
J: TRBJ2-7
D: -
size: -
CDR3: CASSPPPPYEQYF
DNA: TGTGCCAGCTCACCACCCCCCCCCTACGAGCAGTACTTC

V: TRBV7-7
J: TRBJ2-5
D: -
size: -
CDR3: CASSRDVQETQYF
DNA: TGTGCTAGCAGCCGGGACGTCCAAGAGACCCAGTACTTC

V: TRBV28
J: TRBJ2-5
D: -
size: -
CDR3: CASSLATGMETQYF
DNA: TGTGCCAGCAGTTTGGCCACGGGTATGGAGACCCAGTACTTC

V: TRBV7-9
J: TRBJ1-3
D: TRBD1
size: -
CDR3: CASSQDRASGNTIYF
DNA: TGTGCCAGCAGCCAGGACAGGGCCTCTGGAAACACCATATATTTT

V: TRBV18
J: TRBJ2-7
D: TRBD2
size: -
CDR3: CASSPGTGGSYEQYF
DNA: TGTGCCAGCTCACCCGGGACGGGAGGCTCCTACGAGCAGTACTTC

V: TRBV2
J: TRBJ2-7
D: TRBD2
size: -
CDR3: CASSAGVVYEQYF
DNA: TGTGCCAGCAGCGCGGGGGTAGTCTACGAGCAGTACTTC

V: TRBV1
J: TRBJ2-7
D: -
size: -
CDR3: CTSKKGFSYEQYF
DNA: TGCACCAGCAAGAAGGGTTTCTCCTACGAGCAGTACTTC

V: TRBV30
J: TRBJ2-3
D: -
size: -
CDR3: CAWSGGRTDTQYF
DNA: TGTGCCTGGAGTGGGGGGAGAACAGATACGCAGTATTTT

V: TRBV19
J: TRBJ2-7
D: TRBD1
size: -
CDR3: CASSPGQGAMYEQYF
DNA: TGTGCCAGTAGTCCAGGACAGGGGGCTATGTACGAGCAGTACTTC

V: TRBV5-6
J: TRBJ2-6
D: -
size: -
CDR3: CASSWGIMSGANVLTF
DNA: TGTGCCAGCAGCTGGGGTATCATGTCCGGGGCCAACGTCCTGACTTTC

V: TRBV9
J: TRBJ1-1
D: TRBD1
size: -
CDR3: CASSTIGTGAEAFF
DNA: TGTGCCAGCAGCACGATAGGGACAGGGGCTGAAGCTTTCTTT

V: TRBV4-3
J: TRBJ2-7
D: -
size: -
CDR3: CASSQEVRGYEQYF
DNA: TGCGCCAGCAGCCAAGAGGTCAGGGGCTACGAGCAGTACTTC

V: TRBV2
J: TRBJ1-1
D: -
size: -
CDR3: CASVLSDGGTEAFF
DNA: TGTGCCAGCGTTCTGTCGGACGGTGGCACTGAAGCTTTCTTT

V: TRBV11-3
J: TRBJ2-1
D: TRBD1
size: -
CDR3: CASSNDRGPYNEQFF
DNA: TGTGCCAGCAGCAACGACAGGGGGCCCTACAATGAGCAGTTCTTC

V: TRBV19
J: TRBJ1-2
D: -
size: -
CDR3: CATQGGWGYGYTF
DNA: TGTGCCACTCAAGGGGGTTGGGGCTATGGCTACACCTTC

V: TRBV5-6
J: TRBJ2-7
D: TRBD2
size: -
CDR3: CASSLLGLADSYEQYF
DNA: TGTGCCAGCAGCTTGTTAGGACTAGCGGACTCCTACGAGCAGTACTTC

V: TRBV19
J: TRBJ2-1
D: TRBD1
size: -
CDR3: CASSIDSQGARYNEQFF
DNA: TGTGCCAGTAGTATTGACTCACAGGGGGCCCGATACAATGAGCAGTTCTTC

V: TRBV30
J: TRBJ2-1
D: TRBD2
size: -
CDR3: CAWSSSASVGGGYNEQFF
DNA: TGTGCCTGGAGCTCAAGCGCTTCTGTCGGCGGGGGATACAATGAGCAGTTCTTC

V: TRBV6-5
J: TRBJ2-7
D: -
size: -
CDR3: CASSFGGYEQYF
DNA: TGTGCCAGCAGTTTTGGGGGCTACGAGCAGTACTTC

V: TRBV7-6
J: TRBJ2-1
D: TRBD1
size: -
CDR3: CASSLEFGRGLSEQFF
DNA: TGTGCCAGCAGCTTAGAATTTGGCAGGGGGCTGAGTGAGCAGTTCTTC

V: TRBV6-5
J: TRBJ1-6
D: TRBD1
size: -
CDR3: CASSYKGARLGSPLHF
DNA: TGTGCCAGCAGTTATAAGGGGGCGCGTCTTGGCTCACCCCTCCACTTT

V: TRBV18
J: TRBJ1-1
D: TRBD1
size: once
CDR3: CASSRATGVVTEAFF
DNA: TGTGCCAGCTCACGAGCGACAGGGGTCGTCACTGAAGCTTTCTTT

V: TRBV9
J: TRBJ2-3
D: TRBD2
size: -
CDR3: CASSVAGTSGSRADTQYF
DNA: TGTGCCAGCAGCGTAGCCGGGACTAGCGGGAGTCGGGCAGATACGCAGTATTTT

V: TRBV27
J: TRBJ2-3
D: -
size: once
CDR3: CASSLSGTDTQYF
DNA: TGTGCCAGCAGTTTATCGGGTACAGATACGCAGTATTTT